This section outlines one T cell receptor beta chain sequence together with its context. As yet, its antigen is unknown. The data were obtained in a study of T cell repertoires in cytomegalovirus infection. On the study more broadly: HLA-B-restricted CMV epitopes that are well studied were used alongside recently identified HLA-C-restricted ones. Evidence of both CMV infection and a matching HLA type came from public TCR beta signatures.

TCRdb independently ran MiXCR on the reads; one entry per CDR3 protein. The sample contains about 830,000 distinct CDR3 sequences, 32% of which appear only once. The study's findings and limits: Totalled public TCR beta family frequency picked out people who carried CMV plus the relevant HLA. In two of eight donors, the top clonotype was HLA-C-restricted CMV-specific.

This CDR3 comprises 15 residues. Per germline, CDR1 MNHNS and CDR2 SASEGT. The V gene end was trimmed by 6 bases and the J gene end by 2 bases; junction bases not matched to a gene: 10. J is TRBJ2-7 and V is TRBV6-1, with 7 bases identical to TRBD2. This receptor was obtained from a human donor in good health (CMV status not recorded). Some clones in this sample may be carry-over from other donors' samples. The input for sequencing was cultured CD8+ T cells from PBMCs, taken from culture after CMV antigen stimulation. The CDR3 loop reads CASSPLGGNTYEQYV. DNA of the CDR3: TGTGCCAGCAGCCCCTTGGGGGGGAATACCTACGAGCAGTACGTC.